The 20 T cell receptor beta chains given below trace back to one sample, sequenced in a study of blood T cell repertoires in COVID-19. Profiled with immunoSEQ multiplex PCR; TCRdb holds only in-frame clones, not every one. This table holds 80,000 or so clones, 89% found once. Sequenced sample: peripheral blood. Receptors were obtained from a man in his fifties or sixties with acute or convalescent COVID-19.

The chain uses TRBV2 and TRBJ2-7; 7 bases are a match to TRBD2. The CDR3 consists of 11 residues. CDR1 is SNHLY and CDR2 is FYNNEI in the germline V gene. V trimming: 6 bases; J trimming: 4 bases; junction bases outside the gene matches: 0. The CDR3, as DNA: TGTGCCAGCAGCGGGGGGTACGAGCAGTACTTC. The encoded protein is CASSGGYEQYF.

The genes are TRBV12-3 or TRBV12-4 and TRBJ1-1; weak D call: TRBD1 (5 bases). Between the trimmed V and J ends, which lost 5 bases and 7 bases, there was a span of 14 bases. The CDR3 loop spans 13 amino acids. DNA for the CDR3: TGTGCCAGCAGTCGCGACAGAGCCCTTGAAGCTTTCTTT. Translating it yields CASSRDRALEAFF.

The rearrangement joins TRBV11-2 to TRBJ2-7; 9 bases are a match to TRBD1. The CDR3 is made up of 15 amino acids. Losses at the gene ends were 4 bases for V and 2 bases for J; bases not matched to a gene: 6. CDR1 is SGHAT and CDR2 is FQNNGV in the germline V gene. The CDR3: CASSSNRDRAYEQYF. CDR3 bases: TGTGCCAGCAGCTCAAACCGGGACAGGGCCTACGAGCAGTACTTC. Filled out from reference TRBV11-2 and TRBJ2-7, the complete variable domain reads EAGVAQSPRYKIIEKRQSVAFWCNPISGHATLYWYQQILGQGPKLLIQFQNNGVVDDSQLPKDRFSAERLKGVDSTLKIQPAKLEDSAVYLCASSSNRDRAYEQYFGPGTRLTVT.

V is TRBV5-1 and J is TRBJ1-4, with 8 bases lining up with TRBD1. The trim removed 5 bases at V and 1 base at J, leaving 4 bases unmatched. Germline CDR1 and CDR2: SGHRS and YFSETQ. The CDR3 totals 15 residues. The CDR3 loop reads CASRGTGLTNEKLFF. The CDR3, as DNA: TGCGCCAGCAGGGGGACAGGCTTAACTAATGAAAAACTGTTTTTT.

The genes are TRBV10-3 and TRBJ2-5, with a tentative D call TRBD2 (6 bases). This CDR3 contains 12 residues. Trimming stripped 10 bases from V and 3 bases from J, with 12 bases between. The germline V gene has CDR1 ENHRY and CDR2 SYGVKD. The CDR3 protein is CASRRGEETQYF. CDR3 sequence (DNA): TGTGCCAGTCGGAGGGGAGAAGAGACCCAGTACTTC.

The chain has TRBV18 and TRBJ1-1; no firm D call. There are 14 residues in the CDR3. Between the trimmed V and J ends, which lost 6 bases and 1 base, there was a span of 12 bases. Germline V gives CDR1 KGHSH, CDR2 LQKENI. This chain's CDR3 is CASSTQVGNTEAFF. CDR3 DNA sequence: TGTGCCAGCTCTACCCAGGTGGGGAACACTGAAGCTTTCTTT.

The J gene is TRBJ2-5, the V gene TRBV13; 10 bases are a match to TRBD1. V trimming: 5 bases; J trimming: 5 bases; junction bases outside the gene matches: 5. The CDR3 covers 14 residues. Per the germline V gene, CDR1 is PRHDT and CDR2 is FYEKMQ (reference sequence). The CDR3 nucleotides read TGTGCCAGCAGCCCGGACAGGGGGAGGGAGACCCAGTACTTC. Translating it yields CASSPDRGRETQYF.

The chain has TRBV7-9 and TRBJ2-7; possibly TRBD2 for D (6 bases). The CDR3 is 14 residues long. Germline CDR1 and CDR2: SEHNR and FQNEAQ (reference sequence). V was pared by 5 bases and J by 2 bases, with 13 bases between. CDR3 bases: TGTGCCAGCAGCGCGCCGGGAGACCCCTACGAGCAGTACTTC. Protein sequence: CASSAPGDPYEQYF. Supplemented by reference TRBV7-9 and TRBJ2-7, the full variable domain reads DTGVSQNPRHKITKRGQNVTFRCDPISEHNRLYWYRQTLGQGPEFLTYFQNEAQLEKSRLLSDRFSAERPKGSFSTLEIQRTEQGDSAMYLCASSAPGDPYEQYFGPGTRLTVT.

The chain uses TRBV7-9 and TRBJ2-3, with D perhaps matching TRBD2 (5 bases). CDR3 length: 12 residues. Germline V CDR1 and CDR2: SEHNR, FQNEAQ (reference sequence). The V and J ends lost 8 bases and 2 bases respectively, with 8 bases between them. CDR3 region: CASSGNTDTQYF. In DNA, the CDR3 is TGTGCCAGCTCGGGGAACACAGATACGCAGTATTTT. The full variable domain, rest sourced from reference TRBV7-9 and TRBJ2-3, is DTGVSQNPRHKITKRGQNVTFRCDPISEHNRLYWYRQTLGQGPEFLTYFQNEAQLEKSRLLSDRFSAERPKGSFSTLEIQRTEQGDSAMYLCASSGNTDTQYFGPGTRLTVL.

J is TRBJ1-2 and V is TRBV7-2; maybe TRBD1 (6 bases). V was trimmed by 5 bases and J by 7 bases, leaving 14 bases between them. The CDR3 has 13 amino acids. The germline gives CDR1 SGHTA, CDR2 FQGNSA. CDR3 in DNA: TGTGCCAGCAGCCAAACTAGGGGGAGTGGCTACACCTTC. This translates into CASSQTRGSGYTF.

V gene TRBV28 combines with J gene TRBJ2-1; 8 bases map to TRBD2. The ends lost 8 bases at V and 3 bases at J; junction bases unmatched: 9. The CDR3 spans 15 residues. CDR1 is MDHEN, CDR2 SYDVKM, per germline. CDR3 DNA sequence: TGTGCCAGCTCCGGGGGGGGAGGAGGCTACAATGAGCAGTTCTTC. Amino acids: CASSGGGGGYNEQFF.

This chain links TRBV7-2 with TRBJ1-2; a weak D match, TRBD1 (5 bases). Germline assignment: CDR1 SGHTA and CDR2 FQGNSA. V lost 2 bases and J lost 5, with 21 bases in between. The CDR3 is 17 amino acids. The CDR3 DNA is TGTGCCAGCAGCTTAAACGTGAGAGCAGGGACTTTATATGGCTACACCTTC. This sequence encodes CASSLNVRAGTLYGYTF.

The rearrangement links TRBV6-5 to TRBJ2-7, with 9 bases matching TRBD1. There are 14 residues in the CDR3. V was pared by 6 bases and J by 2 bases, with 5 bases of the junction left unmatched. Germline CDR1 is MNHEY and CDR2 is SVGAGI. The chain's CDR3 is CASSGQGIPYEQYF. The CDR3 bases are TGTGCCAGCAGCGGACAGGGGATCCCCTACGAGCAGTACTTC.

This clone was observed a handful of times. V and J are TRBV19 and TRBJ1-1; D may be TRBD1 (5 bases). The V gene's germline CDR1 is LNHDA and CDR2 SQIVND (reference sequence). The CDR3 runs to 10 residues. V lost 9 bases to trimming and J lost 7 bases, with 9 bases between them. The CDR3 region is CASGGFEAFF. In DNA form, the CDR3 reads TGTGCCAGCGGGGGTTTTGAAGCTTTCTTT.

The V gene is TRBV4-1, the J gene TRBJ1-4, with 9 nucleotides matching TRBD1. Per germline, CDR1 MGHRA and CDR2 YSYEKL. The CDR3 runs to 16 residues. With V trimmed by 5 bases and J by 1 base, 5 bases remained unmatched. CDR3 residues: CASSATTGGTNEKLFF. The CDR3 DNA reads as TGCGCCAGCAGCGCAACGACAGGGGGAACTAATGAAAAACTGTTTTTT.

This chain connects TRBV19 to TRBJ1-5; D unresolved. Germline CDR1 and CDR2: LNHDA and SQIVND (reference sequence). Deletions cut 3 bases from V and 9 bases from J, with 12 bases between. The CDR3 length is 13 residues. The CDR3 nucleotides are TGTGCCAGTAGTATGGAGACCAAGAGGCCCCAGCATTTT. It encodes CASSMETKRPQHF.

This chain links TRBV7-9 with TRBJ2-5; 11 bases are a match to TRBD2. Trimming cost V 5 bases and J 2 bases; bases outside gene matches: 7. Germline values: CDR1 SEHNR, CDR2 FQNEAQ (reference sequence). The CDR3 spans 16 residues. CDR3: CASSRGTSGEQETQYF. CDR3 coding DNA: TGTGCCAGCAGCAGGGGGACTAGCGGTGAGCAAGAGACCCAGTACTTC.

The rearrangement uses TRBV7-2 and TRBJ2-3, with 7 bases that match TRBD1. Trimming took 6 bases from V and 1 from J; bases not matched to a gene: 7. Germline CDR1 is SGHTA and CDR2 is FQGNSA. The CDR3 covers 15 residues. DNA of the CDR3: TGTGCCAGCAGGCCACAGGGGACCCGCACAGATACGCAGTATTTT. It yields the protein CASRPQGTRTDTQYF.

The rearrangement uses TRBV19 and TRBJ1-6; D perhaps matches TRBD1 (5 bases). V was trimmed by 2 bases and J by 6 bases, leaving 8 bases between them. The CDR3 spans 14 residues. CDR1 LNHDA and CDR2 SQIVND come from the germline V gene (reference sequence). The CDR3: CASSIKGRNSPLHF. DNA of the CDR3: TGTGCCAGTAGTATAAAGGGGCGTAATTCACCCCTCCACTTT.

V is TRBV2 and J is TRBJ2-7; maybe TRBD1 (6 bases). The CDR3 totals 15 residues. The V and J ends lost 5 bases and 4 bases respectively, with 18 bases between them. Germline loops: CDR1 SNHLY, CDR2 FYNNEI. CDR3 in DNA: TGTGCCAGCAGTTCCCGACAGGCTACCCTTTACGAGCAGTACTTC. Its protein is CASSSRQATLYEQYF.